This entry concerns a single T cell receptor beta chain. The sample is drawn from a study of blood T cell repertoires in COVID-19. About the research overall: Nucleic acid was either cDNA or gDNA, and it came from T cells, B-cell-depleted T cells, or PBMCs.

The protocol was immunoSEQ multiplex PCR, while the TCRdb copy is restricted to in-frame clones and leaves out a portion. The sample consists of over 130,000 clones, 82% of them appearing once. The germline V gene encodes CDR1 KGHSH and CDR2 LQKENI. The V and J ends lost 5 bases and 4 bases respectively, with 14 bases between them. This CDR3 contains 14 residues. The clonotype comes from a woman aged 80 or older with acute or convalescent COVID-19. Material: peripheral blood. The V and J genes are TRBV18 and TRBJ1-1, with D perhaps TRBD1 (6 bases). The CDR3 region has the DNA TGTGCCAGCTCAAGTGGGGGCGGGAGCACTGAAGCTTTCTTT. Translating it yields CASSSGGGSTEAFF.